The 19 T cell receptor beta chains presented below share a single source sample, sequenced in a study of patients and donors after allogeneic stem cell transplantation. TCRdb independently ran MiXCR on the RT-PCR reads; one entry per CDR3 protein. Of some 880,000 distinct CDR3 sequences in the sample, about a sixth were seen once. The sequenced sample consisted of blood, either unsorted or a sorted T cell fraction (not recorded which). Receptors were obtained from a human donor who was either an allogeneic HSCT recipient or a stem cell or donor lymphocyte infusion donor (not recorded which). It is not recorded whose cells these are; they may come from a transplant donor.

This clonotype was picked up a small number of times. This rearrangement joins TRBV10-3 to TRBJ1-1, with a possible D match to TRBD1 (5 bases). The CDR3 covers 15 residues. V gave up 5 bases and J gave up 3 bases, with 16 bases separating them. Germline V gene data show CDR1 as ENHRY and CDR2 as SYGVKD. CDR3 bases: TGTGCCATCAGTCCCAGTAGCGTGGGGGACACTGAAGCTTTCTTT. It encodes CAISPSSVGDTEAFF.

This clonotype was recorded a few times. This may be a read error: a much more frequent sequence differs by one nucleotide. This chain connects TRBV6-2 or TRBV6-3 to TRBJ2-5, with 7 bases lining up with TRBD1. Germline loops: CDR1 MNHEY, CDR2 SVGEGT. J lost 2 bases, V lost 2 bases, and 2 bases had no gene match. The CDR3 covers 14 residues. DNA of the CDR3: TGTGCCAGCAGTTACCCAGGGGGTCAAGAGACCCAGTACTTC. Residues: CASSYPGGQETQYF.

The chain links TRBV5-1 to TRBJ2-1, with 9 bases lining up with TRBD1. V lost 4 bases, J lost 4 bases, and 6 bases stayed unmatched. The germline CDR1 and CDR2 sequences are SGHRS and YFSETQ. CDR3 length: 15 amino acids. The CDR3, as DNA: TGCGCCAGCAGCGGATCCGGGACAGGGTACAATGAGCAGTTCTTC. Protein: CASSGSGTGYNEQFF.

The chain couples TRBV12-3 or TRBV12-4 to TRBJ2-1; 10 bases align to TRBD2. V was pared by 4 bases and J by 8 bases, with 11 bases of the junction left unmatched. The CDR3 runs 16 residues. The CDR3 loop reads CASSSPSSGGGYEQFF. As DNA, the CDR3 is TGTGCCAGCAGTTCCCCCTCTAGCGGGGGAGGTTATGAGCAGTTCTTC.

The sample holds many counts of this clonotype. V is TRBV20-1 and J is TRBJ2-1; a weak D match, TRBD1 (5 bases). Trimming stripped 0 bases from V and 0 bases from J, with 9 bases between. Germline loops: CDR1 DFQATT, CDR2 SNEGSKA (reference sequence). The length of the CDR3 is 15 residues. The CDR3 loop reads CSARDRATSYNEQFF. The CDR3, as DNA: TGCAGTGCTAGAGACAGGGCAACCTCCTACAATGAGCAGTTCTTC.

The V gene is TRBV12-3 or TRBV12-4, the J gene TRBJ1-2, with D unclear. The CDR3 extends over 14 amino acids. The V end lost 10 bases, the J end lost 0 bases, and 15 bases lay between the germline ends. The CDR3 DNA reads TGTGCCACCCGGCACACCGGCTCTAACTATGGCTACACCTTC. It encodes CATRHTGSNYGYTF.

This clonotype appeared a few times. The chain employs TRBV5-1 and TRBJ1-5; no firm D call. The V end was cut by 0 bases, the J end by 2 bases, with 9 bases between. This CDR3 has 15 amino acids. Germline lookup yields CDR1 SGHRS and CDR2 YFSETQ. CDR3 in amino acids: CASSLDGAGNQPQHF. CDR3 sequence (DNA): TGCGCCAGCAGCTTGGACGGCGCCGGCAATCAGCCCCAGCATTTT.

This clonotype showed up many times. The chain combines TRBV24-1 with TRBJ1-2; 7 positions match TRBD1. The CDR3 length is 12 residues. V lost 3 bases, J lost 8 bases, and 2 bases stayed unmatched. CDR1 and CDR2 (germline): KGHDR, SFDVKD. This chain's CDR3 is CATSDDRDGYTF. CDR3 sequence (DNA): TGTGCCACCAGTGATGACAGGGACGGCTACACCTTC.

This clonotype was seen only a few times. The chain is built from TRBV11-2 and TRBJ1-4; 8 bases map to TRBD1. Germline V CDR1 and CDR2: SGHAT, FQNNGV. CDR3 length: 15 residues. Unmatched junction bases numbered 8, after V lost 5 bases and J lost 6 bases. For the CDR3, the DNA is TGTGCCAGCAGCACCCGACAGGGGAGGGATGAAAAACTGTTTTTT. Residues: CASSTRQGRDEKLFF.

A few counts support this clonotype. This sequence joins TRBV20-1 and TRBJ2-1; D gene uncertain. Trimming stripped 7 bases from V and 0 bases from J, with 16 bases between. Per germline, CDR1 DFQATT and CDR2 SNEGSKA (reference sequence). CDR3 length equals 15 residues. In nucleotides, the CDR3 is TGCAGTGTCACCCCCGTCTACAGCTCCTACAATGAGCAGTTCTTC. It encodes CSVTPVYSSYNEQFF.

The chain links TRBV12-3 or TRBV12-4 to TRBJ2-7, with 10 nucleotides matching TRBD1. Unmatched junction bases numbered 7, after V lost 2 bases and J lost 3 bases. The CDR3 is made up of 16 amino acids. CDR3 DNA sequence: TGTGCCAGCAGTTTATCGAGGACAGGGGGTCTCTACGAGCAGTACTTC. It translates to CASSLSRTGGLYEQYF.

This clonotype has only one observation. The genes are TRBV4-2 and TRBJ2-7; 15 positions agree with TRBD2. The CDR3 runs 15 residues. Germline V gene sequence: CDR1 LGHNA, CDR2 YNFKEQ. V dropped 4 bases and J dropped 6; count of bases not matched to a gene: 4. CDR3 in amino acids: CASSRGLAGGVEQYF. CDR3 DNA sequence: TGTGCCAGCAGCCGCGGACTAGCGGGAGGGGTCGAGCAGTACTTC.

The chain joins TRBV6-1 to TRBJ2-5, with D tentatively TRBD1 (6 bases). CDR1 is MNHNS and CDR2 is SASEGT in the germline V gene. V was pared by 5 bases and J by 4 bases, with 20 bases between. CDR3 length: 16 amino acids. This CDR3 reads CASSNPPLTGGETQYF. The CDR3 nucleotides read TGTGCCAGCAGTAACCCCCCCTTGACAGGTGGAGAGACCCAGTACTTC.

The chain joins TRBV20-1 to TRBJ2-6, with TRBD1 as a possible D gene (5 bases). CDR3 length equals 15 residues. Germline V CDR1 and CDR2: DFQATT, SNEGSKA (reference sequence). V shed 4 bases and J shed 2 bases, with 12 bases lying between them. The CDR3 sequence is CSANSRAAGANVLTF. The CDR3 coding sequence is TGCAGTGCTAACTCCAGGGCGGCTGGGGCCAACGTCCTGACTTTC.

This clonotype has only a few counts. The chain carries TRBV6-2 or TRBV6-3 and TRBJ1-5; D is uncertain. Germline CDR1 MNHEY, CDR2 SVGEGT. V lost 8 bases to trimming and J lost 1 base, with 12 bases between them. The length of the CDR3 is 14 residues. CDR3 residues: CASERVGSNQPQHF. The DNA for the CDR3 is TGTGCCAGCGAAAGGGTAGGAAGCAATCAGCCCCAGCATTTT.

The chain employs TRBV27 and TRBJ2-7; no definite D call. CDR1 MNHEY and CDR2 SMNVEV come from the germline V gene (reference sequence). There are 13 residues in the CDR3. The ends were cut back, 0 bases at V and 6 bases at J, with 9 bases in the middle. The CDR3 spells CASSLSTRSEQYF. Here the CDR3 DNA reads TGTGCCAGCAGTTTATCAACCCGCAGCGAGCAGTACTTC.

The chain combines TRBV6-5 with TRBJ2-7; D remains ambiguous. The length of the CDR3 is 15 residues. V lost 4 bases, J lost 2 bases, and 15 bases lay in between. CDR1 is MNHEY and CDR2 is SVGAGI in the germline V gene. The chain's CDR3 is CASSSVGPSPYEQYF. CDR3 nucleotides: TGTGCCAGCAGTTCCGTCGGACCGTCCCCCTACGAGCAGTACTTC.

The rearrangement joins TRBV20-1 to TRBJ1-1; D remains unclear. Trimming shortened V by 4 bases and J by 1 base, and 13 bases separated the two germline ends. The CDR3 totals 14 residues. The germline CDR1 and CDR2 sequences are DFQATT and SNEGSKA (reference sequence). This CDR3 reads CSAMDGGSNTEAFF. CDR3 in DNA: TGCAGTGCTATGGACGGTGGTTCGAACACTGAAGCTTTCTTT.

The J gene is TRBJ2-3, the V gene TRBV9; no definite D call. V shed 0 bases and J shed 0 bases, with 8 bases lying between them. The CDR3 is 15 residues long. Germline-derived CDR1 and CDR2 are SGDLS and YYNGEE. The CDR3 region is CASSVGGLSTDTQYF. CDR3 nucleotides: TGTGCCAGCAGCGTAGGAGGTCTAAGCACAGATACGCAGTATTTT.